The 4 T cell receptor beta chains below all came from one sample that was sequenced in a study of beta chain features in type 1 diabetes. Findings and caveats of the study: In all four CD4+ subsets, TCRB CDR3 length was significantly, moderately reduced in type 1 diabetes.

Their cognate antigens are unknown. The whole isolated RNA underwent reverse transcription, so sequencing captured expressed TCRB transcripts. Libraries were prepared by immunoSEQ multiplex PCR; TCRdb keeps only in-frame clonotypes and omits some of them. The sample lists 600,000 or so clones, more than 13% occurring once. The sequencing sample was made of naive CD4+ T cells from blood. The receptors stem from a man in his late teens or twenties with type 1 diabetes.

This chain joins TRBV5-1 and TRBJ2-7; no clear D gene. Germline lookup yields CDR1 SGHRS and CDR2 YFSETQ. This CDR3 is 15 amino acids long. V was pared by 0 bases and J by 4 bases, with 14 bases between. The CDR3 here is CASSLGLGMVYEQYF. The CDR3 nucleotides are TGCGCCAGCAGCTTGGGTCTGGGGATGGTTTACGAGCAGTACTTC.

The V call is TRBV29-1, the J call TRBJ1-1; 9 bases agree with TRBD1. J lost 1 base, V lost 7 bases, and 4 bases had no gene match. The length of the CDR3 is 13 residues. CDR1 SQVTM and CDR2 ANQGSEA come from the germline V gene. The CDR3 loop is CSAKTGGNTEAFF. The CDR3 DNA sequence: TGCAGCGCCAAGACAGGGGGGAACACTGAAGCTTTCTTT.

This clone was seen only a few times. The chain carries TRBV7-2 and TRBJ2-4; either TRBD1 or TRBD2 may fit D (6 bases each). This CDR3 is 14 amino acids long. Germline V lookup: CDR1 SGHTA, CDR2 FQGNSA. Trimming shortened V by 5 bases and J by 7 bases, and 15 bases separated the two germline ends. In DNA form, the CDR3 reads TGTGCCAGCAGCCGTCTCGGGGGCGGGAACATTCAGTACTTC. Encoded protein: CASSRLGGGNIQYF.

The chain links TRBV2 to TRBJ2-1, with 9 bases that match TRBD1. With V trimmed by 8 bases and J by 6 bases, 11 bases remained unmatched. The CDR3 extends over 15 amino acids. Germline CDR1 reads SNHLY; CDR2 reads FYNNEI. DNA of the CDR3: TGTGCCAGCCCGGAGGGACAGGGAGTACGCAATGAGCAGTTCTTC. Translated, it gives CASPEGQGVRNEQFF.